This T cell receptor beta chain was sequenced during a study of T-cell reconstitution after alpha-beta-depleted transplantation in children. This sample's TCRbeta library carried unique molecular identifier barcodes. TCRdb ran MiXCR on the PCR reads and lists one entry per CDR3 protein. In the table there are about 610,000 distinct CDR3 sequences, roughly a tenth of which are singletons. Looked up from germline, CDR1 is SGHRS and CDR2 is YFSETQ. CDR3 length: 16 residues. Trimming at V came to 0 bases and at J to 2 bases, leaving 6 bases not matched to a gene. The gene calls are TRBV5-1 and TRBJ2-5, with 8 bases matching TRBD1. The receptor's source is a human donor who donated a stem cell graft to a child with acute myeloid leukemia. The sample here was PBMCs from the stem cell graft donor, taken from the stem cell graft. The CDR3 here is CASSLGQGLGQETQYF. The CDR3 nucleotides read TGCGCCAGCAGCTTGGGACAGGGGCTAGGACAAGAGACCCAGTACTTC.